Below, 13 T cell receptor beta chains from the same sample are listed, as sequenced in a study of radiotherapy plus CTLA-4 blockade in lung cancer. This table comes from immunoSEQ multiplex PCR, and its TCRdb copy is limited to in-frame clones, with some not included. Of tens of thousands of clones in the sample, roughly 79% are singletons; the top ten hold around 4%. Sequences were derived from peripheral blood, sampled from a patient treated with radiotherapy plus ipilimumab. The source of these receptors is a human donor with non-small cell lung cancer who had a partial response to radiotherapy plus ipilimumab. Some clones in this sample may be carry-over from other donors' samples.

The J gene is TRBJ2-4, the V gene TRBV4-1, with 10 bases lining up with TRBD1. Per germline, CDR1 MGHRA and CDR2 YSYEKL. The CDR3 loop spans 14 amino acids. Unmatched junction bases numbered 4, after V lost 4 bases and J lost 7 bases. The CDR3 is CASSPGQGTNIQYF. In nucleotides, the CDR3 is TGCGCCAGCAGCCCGGGACAGGGGACGAACATTCAGTACTTC.

The J gene is TRBJ2-3, the V gene TRBV7-9; 9 bases line up with TRBD2. With 3 bases clipped from V and 0 bases from J, the junction kept 1 base outside the gene matches. The CDR3 has 15 residues. The V gene's germline CDR1 is SEHNR and CDR2 FQNEAQ (reference sequence). CDR3 coding DNA: TGTGCCAGCAGCTTGCGGGGGGGAAGCACAGATACGCAGTATTTT. The encoded protein is CASSLRGGSTDTQYF.

This clone was observed a handful of times. The genes are TRBV11-2 and TRBJ1-5; D remains unclear. CDR3 length equals 15 residues. Germline V CDR1 and CDR2: SGHAT, FQNNGV. V shed 0 bases and J shed 4 bases, with 10 bases lying between them. The CDR3 sequence: CASSLDPGFNQPQHF. Here the CDR3 DNA reads TGTGCCAGCAGCTTAGATCCGGGTTTTAATCAGCCCCAGCATTTT.

The CDR3 sequence: CASSLDNQVTYEQYF. DNA for the CDR3: TGTGCCAGCAGCTTAGATAATCAGGTGACCTACGAGCAGTACTTC. This chain uses TRBV7-2 with TRBJ2-7, with no clear D. This CDR3 spans 15 amino acids. Trimming took 1 base from V and 2 from J, leaving 12 bases between them. Germline CDR1 and CDR2: SGHTA and FQGNSA.

The rearrangement uses TRBV28 and TRBJ1-5; D not resolved. Germline CDR1 MDHEN, CDR2 SYDVKM. Trimming cost V 3 bases and J 1 base, with 7 bases left between them. This CDR3 spans 14 amino acids. The CDR3 DNA reads as TGTGCCAGCAGTTTTTCGTCGAGCAATCAGCCCCAGCATTTT. Its translation: CASSFSSSNQPQHF.

The genes are TRBV6-6 and TRBJ2-5; D is ambiguous. CDR3 size: 16 residues. The germline V and J ends were trimmed by 2 bases and 5 bases, with 18 bases remaining between them. Germline lookup yields CDR1 MNHNY and CDR2 SVGAGI (reference sequence). For the CDR3, the DNA is TGTGCCAGCAGTTACCCGGCGGATAGGAGTGGCGAGACCCAGTACTTC. This gives the protein CASSYPADRSGETQYF.

The J gene is TRBJ1-2, the V gene TRBV30; 7 nucleotides match TRBD1. Trimming took 3 bases from V and 2 from J; bases not matched to a gene: 9. The CDR3 runs 15 residues. Germline CDR1 and CDR2: GTSNPN and SVGIG (reference sequence). In DNA form, the CDR3 reads TGTGCCTGGAGCCGAGGGACGGGACAGAACTATGGCTACACCTTC. Amino acids: CAWSRGTGQNYGYTF.

The V and J genes are TRBV21-1 and TRBJ1-1; the D call TRBD1 from the table was never checked on the DNA. TRBV21-1 is a pseudogene segment. The CDR3 covers 16 residues. The CDR3 is CASSIYSTGGASEAFF. CDR3 nucleotides: TGTGCCAGCAGCATTTACTCTACAGGGGGGGCGTCTGAAGCTTTCTTT.

The chain uses TRBV10-3 and TRBJ1-4; 9 nucleotides align to TRBD1. CDR1 and CDR2 from the germline V gene are ENHRY and SYGVKD. V dropped 5 bases and J dropped 5; count of bases not matched to a gene: 3. The CDR3 is made up of 14 amino acids. CDR3 sequence (DNA): TGTGCCATCAGTAACAGGGGGCCGAATGAAAAACTGTTTTTT. Residues: CAISNRGPNEKLFF.

CDR3 DNA: TGTGCCAGCAGCGCGCATCGAGGGCCCCAGCATTTT. It encodes CASSAHRGPQHF. The chain has TRBV7-8 and TRBJ1-5; D call uncertain. The V gene lost 5 bases and the J gene lost 9 bases, with 11 bases spanning the gap. Germline values: CDR1 SGHVS, CDR2 FQNEAQ. CDR3 length: 12 residues.

The chain has TRBV5-1 and TRBJ2-2, with TRBD1 matching over 8 bases. CDR1 is SGHRS and CDR2 is YFSETQ in the germline V gene. Trimming took 0 bases from V and 3 from J; bases not matched to a gene: 4. CDR3 length equals 16 residues. The CDR3 loop reads CASSLDGTGDTGELFF. Here the CDR3 DNA reads TGCGCCAGCAGCTTGGACGGGACAGGTGACACCGGGGAGCTGTTTTTT.

The V gene is TRBV19, the J gene TRBJ1-1, with D possibly matching TRBD1 (5 bases). V was cut by 7 bases and J by 6 bases, with 12 bases left in between. There are 12 residues in the CDR3. Germline V gives CDR1 LNHDA, CDR2 SQIVND (reference sequence). The CDR3 DNA sequence: TGTGCCAGTAACGGGGGAAAACCTGAAGCTTTCTTT. Residues: CASNGGKPEAFF.

The chain is built from TRBV11-2 and TRBJ1-6; TRBD1 matches 7 bases. V shed 6 bases and J 0 bases; nucleotides not matched to a gene: 5. CDR3 length: 16 amino acids. The V gene's germline CDR1 is SGHAT and CDR2 FQNNGV. CDR3 in amino acids: CASRKQGTSYNSPLHF. The CDR3 nucleotides are TGTGCCAGCAGGAAACAGGGGACCTCCTATAATTCACCCCTCCACTTT.